This section outlines one TCR beta chain sequence together with its context. What it binds is not known. This entry is derived from a study of T cell repertoires in cytomegalovirus infection. Study at large: It was the public TCR beta signatures that indicated both CMV infection and matching HLA type.

Findings of the study overall: Summed frequency of shared TCR beta families picked out CMV carriers who also had the relevant HLA.

MiXCR, run by TCRdb on the reads, gives a single entry per CDR3 protein. The sample consists of almost 550,000 distinct CDR3 sequences, more than 15% of them appearing once. Germline values: CDR1 SEHNR, CDR2 FQNEAQ (reference sequence). Trimming left V 1 base short and J 7 bases short, with 4 bases between. This CDR3 has 12 amino acids. This TCR came from a human donor in good health (CMV status not recorded). Some clones in this sample may be carry-over from other donors' samples. The chain combines TRBV7-9 with TRBJ1-4; D is uncertain. Sequencing was done on a sample of CD8+ T cells from PBMCs. The CDR3 DNA sequence: TGTGCCAGCAGCTTAGTCGCTGAAAAACTGTTTTTT. This encodes CASSLVAEKLFF.